The entry below gives a single T cell receptor (beta chain) sequence along with its context. All participating donors were Caucasian adults from Nashville, Tennessee. Authors' methods: Filtering differed, since immunoSEQ gave only junction sequences and no quality scores. The protocol was immunoSEQ multiplex PCR, while the TCRdb copy is restricted to in-frame clones and leaves out a portion. V and J calls and clone size are copied from that table; D and trimming were computed from the DNA. Seen here are 400,000 to 600,000 clones, 70% to 80% observed once, and the top ten hold around 14%. Trimming took 4 bases from V and 0 from J, leaving 18 bases between them. CDR1 and CDR2 from the germline V gene are MGHRA and YSYEKL. The CDR3 covers 17 residues. The source of the sample is a study of shared clonotypes between healthy human individuals.

The chain carries TRBV4-1 and TRBJ1-1; D is uncertain. The source of this sequence is a woman between 35 and 50 years old in good health. Some clones in this sample may be carry-over from other donors' samples. Input material: PBMCs. Here the CDR3 DNA reads TGCGCCAGCAGCCGACAACATACTGGAGGAGTGAACACTGAAGCTTTCTTT. Amino acid sequence: CASSRQHTGGVNTEAFF.